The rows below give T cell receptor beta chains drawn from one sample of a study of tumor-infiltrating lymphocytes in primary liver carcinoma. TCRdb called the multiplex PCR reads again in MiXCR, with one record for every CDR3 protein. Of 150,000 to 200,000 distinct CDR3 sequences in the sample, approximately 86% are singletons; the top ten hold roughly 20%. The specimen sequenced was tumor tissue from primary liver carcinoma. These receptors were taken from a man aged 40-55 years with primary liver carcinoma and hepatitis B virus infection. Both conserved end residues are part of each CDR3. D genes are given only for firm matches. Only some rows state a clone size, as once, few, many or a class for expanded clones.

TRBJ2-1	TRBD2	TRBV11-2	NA	TGTACCAGCGCCTTTAGCGGGCCACTCGACAATGAGCAGTTCTTC	CTSAFSGPLDNEQFF
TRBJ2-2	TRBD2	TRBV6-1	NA	TGTGCCAGCAGGCAGGCATTAGCGGGAGGGCTCGACACCGGGGAGCTGTTTTTT	CASRQALAGGLDTGELFF
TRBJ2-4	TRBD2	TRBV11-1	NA	TGTACCAGCAGCTTTCCCGGTACTAGCGAGACCAGAAACATTCAGTACTTC	CTSSFPGTSETRNIQYF
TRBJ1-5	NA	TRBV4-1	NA	TGCGCCAGCAGCCCCGTTGAGAGGATTGGCAATCAGTCCCAGCATTTT	CASSPVERIGNQSQHF
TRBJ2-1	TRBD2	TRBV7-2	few	TGTGCCAGCAGCTCGGGACTAGCGGGATTAAATGAGCAGTTCTTC	CASSSGLAGLNEQFF
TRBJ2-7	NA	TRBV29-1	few	TGTAGCGCCACGACATCTGGGACCGGCACTTCCTACGAGCAGTACTTC	CSATTSGTGTSYEQYF
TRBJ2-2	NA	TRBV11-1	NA	TGTGTCAACAGCTTTTGGGACACCGGGGAGCTGTTTTTC	CVNSFWDTGELFF
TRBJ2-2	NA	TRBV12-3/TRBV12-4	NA	TGTGCCAGTAGTCGGGGGAGGCACGCCGGGGAGCTGTTTTTT	CASSRGRHAGELFF
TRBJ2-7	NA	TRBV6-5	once	TGTGCCAGGATTAGACTAGGCTCCTACGAGCAGTACTTC	CARIRLGSYEQYF
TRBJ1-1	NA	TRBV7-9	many	TGTGCCAGCAGCTCTCAACAGGGCTCCCCTGAAGCTTTCTTT	CASSSQQGSPEAFF
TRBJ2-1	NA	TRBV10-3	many	TGTGCCATCAGAGACCTGCCGACTGTCTCCTACAATGAGCAGTTCTTC	CAIRDLPTVSYNEQFF
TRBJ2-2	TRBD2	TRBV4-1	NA	TGCGCCAACAGCCAAGAAAGAGCGGGAGCGAACACCGGGGAGCTGTTTTTT	CANSQERAGANTGELFF
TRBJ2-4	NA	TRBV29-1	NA	TGCAACGTTGAAGTACCCGGTCGTAACAATCAGTACTTC	CNVEVPGRNNQYF
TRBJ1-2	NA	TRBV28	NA	TGTGCCAGCAGTTTGATCACAGATTATGGCTACACCTTC	CASSLITDYGYTF
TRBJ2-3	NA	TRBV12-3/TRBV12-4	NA	TGTGTCAGCGCATTATACCAGGGGCTCACAAATACGCAGTATTTT	CVSALYQGLTNTQYF
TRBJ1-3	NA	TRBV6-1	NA	TGTGCCTCGGTGCACCGTTCTGGAAACACCAGATATTTT	CASVHRSGNTRYF
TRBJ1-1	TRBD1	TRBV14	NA	TGTGCCAACATCCAAGGACAGGGGATAGAAGCTTTCTTT	CANIQGQGIEAFF
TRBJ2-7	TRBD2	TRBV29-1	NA	TGCAGCGTAAAAGGGACGGGGAGGGGAGAGCAATACTTT	CSVKGTGRGEQYF
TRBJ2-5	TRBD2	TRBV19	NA	TGTGCCAATAGTAGTGGGACTACCTTTAAGACCCAGTACTTC	CANSSGTTFKTQYF
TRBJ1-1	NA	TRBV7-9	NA	TGTGCCAGTAGCTCTCAACAGGGCTCCACTGAAGCTTTCTTT	CASSSQQGSTEAFF
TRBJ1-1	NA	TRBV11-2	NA	TGTGCCAGGAGCTTAGGCTTGAATACTGAAGCTTTCTTT	CARSLGLNTEAFF
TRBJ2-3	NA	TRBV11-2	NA	TGTGCCAGCAGCTTAGTAGGGGTAACAGGGAACTATCAGCCCCAGTATTTT	CASSLVGVTGNYQPQYF
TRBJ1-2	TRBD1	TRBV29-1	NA	TGCAGCGTTCAAAAAAGTCAGTGGGACAGGGACTATGGCTACATCTTT	CSVQKSQWDRDYGYIF
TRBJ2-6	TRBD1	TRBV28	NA	TGTGCCAGCAGTTCCAAGACTGGGACAGGGCTGTCGTACGGGGCCAACATCCTGACTTTC	CASSSKTGTGLSYGANILTF
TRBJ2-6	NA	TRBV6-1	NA	TGTGCCGGTACCGGGACATGGGGTGCTGGGGCCATCGTCCTGACTTTC	CAGTGTWGAGAIVLTF
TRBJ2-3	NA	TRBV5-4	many	TGTGCCAGCAGCTTGGTTCCAGATACGCAGTATTTT	CASSLVPDTQYF
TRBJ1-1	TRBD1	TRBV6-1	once	TGTGCCACCAGTCTCACAGGGGGCGGAGGAAGAGAAGCTTTCTTT	CATSLTGGGGREAFF
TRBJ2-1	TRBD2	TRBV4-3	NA	TGCGCCAGCAGCCCCCCCGGGACTAGCGGGAGTAATGAGGAGTTCTTC	CASSPPGTSGSNEEFF
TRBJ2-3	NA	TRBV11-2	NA	TGTGTCAGCAGCCCCCCGGACCGGGTAGATACGCAGTATTTT	CVSSPPDRVDTQYF
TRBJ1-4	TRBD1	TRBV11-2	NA	TGTGCCGGCAGCTTAGGGCAGGGGGCCGAAAAACTGATTTTT	CAGSLGQGAEKLIF
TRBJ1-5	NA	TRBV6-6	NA	TGTGCCAGCAGTTGGGTCAAGAGGGCGGATAGCAATCAGCCCCAGCATTTT	CASSWVKRADSNQPQHF
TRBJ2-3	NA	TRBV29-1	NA	TGCAGCTGTAGTGAGAGTAGCACGGATACGCAGTATTTT	CSCSESSTDTQYF
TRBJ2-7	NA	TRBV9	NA	TGTGCCAGCAGCGCCGCGGCTAGCGACGAGCAGTACTTC	CASSAAASDEQYF
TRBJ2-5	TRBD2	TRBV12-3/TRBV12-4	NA	TGTGACAGCAGTTGGGGTCAGGGAGGGACGCAGTACTTC	CDSSWGQGGTQYF
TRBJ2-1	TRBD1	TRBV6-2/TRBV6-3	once	TGTGCCAACAGCTACCCGGGACAGGGTACCTACAATGAGCAGTTCTTC	CANSYPGQGTYNEQFF
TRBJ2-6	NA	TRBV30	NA	TGTGTCTGGAGACGGAAGGGTAGCTCTGGGGCCAACATCCTGACTTTC	CVWRRKGSSGANILTF
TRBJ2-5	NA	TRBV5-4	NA	TGTGTCAGCAGCCCCCAAAACGGCAAGACCCAGTACTTC	CVSSPQNGKTQYF
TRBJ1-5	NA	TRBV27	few	TGTGCCAGCAGTCACGGGGGGCAGGAGCCCCAGCATTTT	CASSHGGQEPQHF
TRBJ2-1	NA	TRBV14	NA	TGTGCCAGCAGCCAGTATCAGGGCTCCTACAATGAGCAGCTCTTC	CASSQYQGSYNEQLF
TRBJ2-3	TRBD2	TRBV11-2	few	TGTGCCAGCAGATGGACTAGCGGAGGCACAGATACGCAGTATTTT	CASRWTSGGTDTQYF